This T cell receptor (beta chain) came from a study of ipilimumab plus nivolumab after autologous stem cell transplantation. Patients got ipilimumab 1 mg/kg beginning 14 to 28 days post-transplant. Dosing: nivolumab 3 mg/kg IV, weeks 1, 4, 7, 10, then every two weeks to week 26. This CDR3 is built from 12 residues. V was cut by 8 bases and J by 6 bases, with 10 bases left in between. Per the germline V gene, CDR1 is MGHRA and CDR2 is YSYEKL. This clone is classed as medium-sized. Libraries were prepared by immunoSEQ multiplex PCR; TCRdb keeps only in-frame clonotypes and omits some of them. This repertoire shows some 15,000 clones, about 81% found once; its top ten account for 19%.

Here the sequenced sample was PBMCs, taken in a trial of ipilimumab plus nivolumab as post-transplant consolidation. This chain links TRBV4-1 with TRBJ1-4, with D uncertain. This TCR derives from a male donor with diffuse large B-cell lymphoma. The CDR3 sequence: CASLGMYEKLFF. The CDR3 DNA reads TGCGCCAGCTTAGGGATGTATGAAAAACTGTTTTTT.